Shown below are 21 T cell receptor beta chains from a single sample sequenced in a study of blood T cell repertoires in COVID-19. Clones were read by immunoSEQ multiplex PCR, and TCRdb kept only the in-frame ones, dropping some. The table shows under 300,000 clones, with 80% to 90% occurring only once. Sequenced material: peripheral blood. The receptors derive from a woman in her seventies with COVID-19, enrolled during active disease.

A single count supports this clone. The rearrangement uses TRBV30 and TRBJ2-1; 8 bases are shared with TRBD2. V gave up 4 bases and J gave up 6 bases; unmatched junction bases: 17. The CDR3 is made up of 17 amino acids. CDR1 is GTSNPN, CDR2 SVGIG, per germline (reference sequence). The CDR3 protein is CAWTLDEGLGAFNEQFF. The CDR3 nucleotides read TGTGCCTGGACCCTCGACGAGGGACTAGGAGCGTTCAATGAGCAGTTCTTC.

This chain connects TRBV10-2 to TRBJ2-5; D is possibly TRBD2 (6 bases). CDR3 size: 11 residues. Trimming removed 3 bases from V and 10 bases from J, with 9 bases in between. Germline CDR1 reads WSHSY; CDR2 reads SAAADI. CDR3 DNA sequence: TGCGCCAGCAGTGACCGGGGGATCCAGTACTTC. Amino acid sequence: CASSDRGIQYF.

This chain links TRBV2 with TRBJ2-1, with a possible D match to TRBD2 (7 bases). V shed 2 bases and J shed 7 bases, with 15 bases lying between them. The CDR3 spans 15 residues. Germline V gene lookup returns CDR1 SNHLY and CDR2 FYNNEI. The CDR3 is CASSETRGGQNEQFF. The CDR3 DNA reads TGTGCCAGCAGTGAAACGAGGGGGGGCCAGAATGAGCAGTTCTTC.

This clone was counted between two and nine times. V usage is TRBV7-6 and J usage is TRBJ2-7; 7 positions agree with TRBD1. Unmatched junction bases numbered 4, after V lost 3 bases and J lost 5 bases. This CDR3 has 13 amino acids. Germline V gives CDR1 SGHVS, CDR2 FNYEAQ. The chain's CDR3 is CASSLTGLDEQYF. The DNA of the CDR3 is TGTGCCAGCAGCTTGACAGGGCTTGACGAGCAGTACTTC.

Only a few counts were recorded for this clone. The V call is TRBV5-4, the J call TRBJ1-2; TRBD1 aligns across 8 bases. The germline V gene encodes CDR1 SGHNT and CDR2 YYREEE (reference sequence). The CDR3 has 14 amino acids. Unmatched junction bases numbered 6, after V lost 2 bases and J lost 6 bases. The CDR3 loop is CASSLSDRGDGYTF. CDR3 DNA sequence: TGTGCCAGCAGCTTAAGTGACAGGGGAGATGGCTACACCTTC. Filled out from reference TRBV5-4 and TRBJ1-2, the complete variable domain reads ETGVTQSPTHLIKTRGQQVTLRCSSQSGHNTVSWYQQALGQGPQFIFQYYREEENGRGNFPPRFSGLQFPNYSSELNVNALELDDSALYLCASSLSDRGDGYTFGSGTRLTVV.

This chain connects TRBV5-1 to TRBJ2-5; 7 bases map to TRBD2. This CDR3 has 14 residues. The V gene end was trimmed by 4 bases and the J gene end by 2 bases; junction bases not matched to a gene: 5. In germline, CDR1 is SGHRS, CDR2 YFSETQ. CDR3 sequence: CASSPGLSQETQYF. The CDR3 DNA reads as TGCGCCAGCAGCCCGGGACTATCACAAGAGACCCAGTACTTC.

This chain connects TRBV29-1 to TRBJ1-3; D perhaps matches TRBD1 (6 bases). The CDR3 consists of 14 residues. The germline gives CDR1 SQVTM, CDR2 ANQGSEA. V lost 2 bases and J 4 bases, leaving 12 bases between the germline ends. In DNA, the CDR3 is TGCAGCGTTGAAACAGGGTACTTAGGAAACACCATATATTTT. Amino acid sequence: CSVETGYLGNTIYF.

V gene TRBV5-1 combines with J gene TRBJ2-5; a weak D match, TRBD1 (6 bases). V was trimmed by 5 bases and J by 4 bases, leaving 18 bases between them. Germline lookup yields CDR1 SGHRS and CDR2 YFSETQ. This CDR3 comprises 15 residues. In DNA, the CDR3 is TGCGCCAGCAGGACAGGTGCTTCGCAGAGAGAGACCCAGTACTTC. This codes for CASRTGASQRETQYF.

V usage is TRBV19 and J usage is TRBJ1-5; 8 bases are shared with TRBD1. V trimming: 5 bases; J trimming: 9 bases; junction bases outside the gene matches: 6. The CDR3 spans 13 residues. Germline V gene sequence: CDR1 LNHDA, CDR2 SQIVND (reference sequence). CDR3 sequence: CASSVKTGGPQHF. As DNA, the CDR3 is TGTGCCAGTAGTGTAAAAACAGGGGGGCCCCAGCATTTT.

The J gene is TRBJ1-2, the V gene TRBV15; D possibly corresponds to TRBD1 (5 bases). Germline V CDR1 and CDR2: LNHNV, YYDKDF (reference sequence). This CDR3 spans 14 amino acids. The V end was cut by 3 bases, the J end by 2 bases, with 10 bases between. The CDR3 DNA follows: TGTGCCACCAGCAGGGACACCTCGAACTATGGCTACACCTTC. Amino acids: CATSRDTSNYGYTF.

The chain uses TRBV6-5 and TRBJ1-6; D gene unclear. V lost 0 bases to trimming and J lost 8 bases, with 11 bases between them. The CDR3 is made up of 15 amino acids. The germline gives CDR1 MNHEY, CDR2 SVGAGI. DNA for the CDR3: TGTGCCAGCAGTTACTCGAATCTCGGAGATTCACCCCTCCACTTT. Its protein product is CASSYSNLGDSPLHF.

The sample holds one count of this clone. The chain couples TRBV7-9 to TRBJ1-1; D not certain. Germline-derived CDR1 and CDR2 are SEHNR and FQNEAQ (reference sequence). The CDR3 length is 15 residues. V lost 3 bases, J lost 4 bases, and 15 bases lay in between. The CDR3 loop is CASSLDRVSSTEAFF. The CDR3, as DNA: TGTGCCAGCAGCTTGGATCGGGTCTCGAGCACTGAAGCTTTCTTT.

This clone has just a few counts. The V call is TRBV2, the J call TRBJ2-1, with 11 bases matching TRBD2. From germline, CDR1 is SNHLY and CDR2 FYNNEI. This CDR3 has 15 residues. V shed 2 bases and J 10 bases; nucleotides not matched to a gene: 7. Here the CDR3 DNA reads TGTGCCAGCAGTGAAAGGCCTAGCGGGGGGAGAGAGCAGTTCTTC. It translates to CASSERPSGGREQFF. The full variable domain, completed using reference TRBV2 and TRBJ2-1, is EPEVTQTPSHQVTQMGQEVILRCVPISNHLYFYWYRQILGQKVEFLVSFYNNEISEKSEIFDDQFSVERPDGSNFTLKIRSTKLEDSAMYFCASSERPSGGREQFFGPGTRLTVL.

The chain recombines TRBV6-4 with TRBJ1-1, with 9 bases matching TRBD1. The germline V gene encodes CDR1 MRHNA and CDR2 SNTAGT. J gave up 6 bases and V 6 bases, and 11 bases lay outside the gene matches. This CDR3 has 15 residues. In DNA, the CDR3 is TGTGCCAGCAGAAGTTCCGGACAGGGGCCCTCTGAAGCTTTCTTT. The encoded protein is CASRSSGQGPSEAFF.

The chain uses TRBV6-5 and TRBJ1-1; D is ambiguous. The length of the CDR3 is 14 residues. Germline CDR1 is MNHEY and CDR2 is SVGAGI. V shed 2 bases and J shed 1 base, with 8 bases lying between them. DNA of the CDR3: TGTGCCAGCAGTTACAGGCGGGGGAACACTGAAGCTTTCTTT. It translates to CASSYRRGNTEAFF.

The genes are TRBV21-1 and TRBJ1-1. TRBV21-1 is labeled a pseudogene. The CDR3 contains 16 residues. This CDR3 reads CASSKKRRRLNTEAFF. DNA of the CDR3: TGTGCCAGCAGCAAAAAGCGACGGAGATTGAACACTGAAGCTTTCTTT.

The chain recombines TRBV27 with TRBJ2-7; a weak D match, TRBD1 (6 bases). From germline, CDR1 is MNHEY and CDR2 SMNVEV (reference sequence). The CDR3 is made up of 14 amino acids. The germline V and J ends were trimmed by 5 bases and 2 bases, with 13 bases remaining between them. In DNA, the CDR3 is TGTGCCAGCAGTCGATGGGACACCACCTACGAGCAGTACTTC. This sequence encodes CASSRWDTTYEQYF.

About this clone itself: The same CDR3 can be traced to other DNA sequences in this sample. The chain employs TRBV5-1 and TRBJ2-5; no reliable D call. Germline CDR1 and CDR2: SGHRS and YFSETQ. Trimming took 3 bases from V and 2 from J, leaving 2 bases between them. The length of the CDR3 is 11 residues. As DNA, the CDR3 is TGCGCCAGCAGCTCGCAAGAGACCCAGTACTTC. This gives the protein CASSSQETQYF.

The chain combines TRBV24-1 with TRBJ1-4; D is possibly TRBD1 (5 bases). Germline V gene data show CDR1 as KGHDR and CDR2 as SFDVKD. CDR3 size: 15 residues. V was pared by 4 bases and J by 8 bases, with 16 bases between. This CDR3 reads CATSDPGEGKEKLFF. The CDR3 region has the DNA TGTGCCACCAGTGACCCCGGGGAGGGGAAAGAAAAACTGTTTTTT.

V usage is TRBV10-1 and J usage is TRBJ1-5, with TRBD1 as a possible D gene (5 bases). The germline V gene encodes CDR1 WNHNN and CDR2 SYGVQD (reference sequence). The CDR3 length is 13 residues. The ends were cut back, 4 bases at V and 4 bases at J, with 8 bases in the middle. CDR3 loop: CASSAGINQPQHF. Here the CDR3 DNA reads TGCGCCAGCAGTGCAGGGATTAATCAGCCCCAGCATTTT.

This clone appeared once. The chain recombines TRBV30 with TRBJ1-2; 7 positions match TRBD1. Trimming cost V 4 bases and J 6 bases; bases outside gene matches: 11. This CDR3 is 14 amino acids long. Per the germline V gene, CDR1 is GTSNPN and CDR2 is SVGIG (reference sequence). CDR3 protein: CAWTYPGRGDGYTF. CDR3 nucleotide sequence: TGTGCCTGGACCTACCCCGGCAGGGGGGATGGCTACACCTTC.